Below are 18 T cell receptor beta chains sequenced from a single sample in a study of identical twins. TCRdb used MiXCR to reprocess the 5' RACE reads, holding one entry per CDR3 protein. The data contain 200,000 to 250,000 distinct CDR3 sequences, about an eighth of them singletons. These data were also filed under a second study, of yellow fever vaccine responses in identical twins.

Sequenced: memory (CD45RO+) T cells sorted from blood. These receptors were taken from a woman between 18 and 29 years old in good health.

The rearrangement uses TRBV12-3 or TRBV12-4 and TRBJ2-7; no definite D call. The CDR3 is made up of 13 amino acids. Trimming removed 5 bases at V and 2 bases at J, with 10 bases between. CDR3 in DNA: TGTGCCAGCAGTAACCGGGTTACCTACGAGCAGTACTTC. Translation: CASSNRVTYEQYF.

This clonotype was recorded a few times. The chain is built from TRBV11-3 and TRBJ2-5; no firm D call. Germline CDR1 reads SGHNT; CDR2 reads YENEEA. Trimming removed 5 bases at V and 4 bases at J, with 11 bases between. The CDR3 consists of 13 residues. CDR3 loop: CASSRGPGETQYF. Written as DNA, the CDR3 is TGTGCCAGCAGCCGAGGTCCAGGAGAGACCCAGTACTTC. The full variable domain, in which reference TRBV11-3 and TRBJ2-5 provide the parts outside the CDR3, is EAGVVQSPRYKIIEKKQPVAFWCNPISGHNTLYWYLQNLGQGPELLIRYENEEAVDDSQLPKDRFSAERLKGVDSTLKIQPAELGDSAVYLCASSRGPGETQYFGPGTRLLVL.

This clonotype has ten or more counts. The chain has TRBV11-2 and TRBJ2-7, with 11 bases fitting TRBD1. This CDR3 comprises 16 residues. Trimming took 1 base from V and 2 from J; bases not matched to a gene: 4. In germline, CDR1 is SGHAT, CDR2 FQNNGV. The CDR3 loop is CASSLAGTGGTYEQYF. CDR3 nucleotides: TGTGCCAGCAGCTTAGCCGGGACAGGGGGAACCTACGAGCAGTACTTC.

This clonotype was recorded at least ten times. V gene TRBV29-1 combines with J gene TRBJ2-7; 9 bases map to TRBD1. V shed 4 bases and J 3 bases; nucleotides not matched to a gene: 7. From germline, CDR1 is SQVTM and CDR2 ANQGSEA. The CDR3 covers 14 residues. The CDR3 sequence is CSVVDRGRSYEQYF. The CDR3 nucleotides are TGCAGCGTTGTGGACAGGGGACGGAGCTACGAGCAGTACTTC.

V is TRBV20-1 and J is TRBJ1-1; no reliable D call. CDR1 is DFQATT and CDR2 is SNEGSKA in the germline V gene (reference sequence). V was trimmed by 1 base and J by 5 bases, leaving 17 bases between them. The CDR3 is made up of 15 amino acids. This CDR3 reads CSARGPRVGRTEAFF. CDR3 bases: TGCAGTGCTAGAGGACCGCGGGTTGGGAGGACTGAAGCTTTCTTT.

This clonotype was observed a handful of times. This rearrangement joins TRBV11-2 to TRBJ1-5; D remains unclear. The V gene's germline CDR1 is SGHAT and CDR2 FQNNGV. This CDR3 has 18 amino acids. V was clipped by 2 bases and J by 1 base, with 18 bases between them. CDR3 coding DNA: TGTGCCAGCAGCTTAATCGCCGGTTCGGGGAGGAGCAATCAGCCCCAGCATTTT. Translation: CASSLIAGSGRSNQPQHF.

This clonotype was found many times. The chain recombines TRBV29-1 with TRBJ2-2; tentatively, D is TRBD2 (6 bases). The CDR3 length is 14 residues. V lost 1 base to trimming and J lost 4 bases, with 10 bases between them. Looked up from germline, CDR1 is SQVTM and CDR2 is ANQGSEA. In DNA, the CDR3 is TGCAGCGTTGAAGGGAGGGGTGTCACCGGGGAGCTGTTTTTT. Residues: CSVEGRGVTGELFF.

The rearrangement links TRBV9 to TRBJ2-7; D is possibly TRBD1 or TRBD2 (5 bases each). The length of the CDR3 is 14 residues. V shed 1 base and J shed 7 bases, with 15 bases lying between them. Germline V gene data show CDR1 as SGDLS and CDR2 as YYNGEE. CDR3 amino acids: CASSVNPDEGEQYF. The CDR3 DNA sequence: TGTGCCAGCAGCGTAAATCCAGACGAGGGGGAGCAGTACTTC. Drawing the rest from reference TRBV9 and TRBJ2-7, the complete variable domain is DSGVTQTPKHLITATGQRVTLRCSPRSGDLSVYWYQQSLDQGLQFLIQYYNGEERAKGNILERFSAQQFPDLHSELNLSSLELGDSALYFCASSVNPDEGEQYFGPGTRLTVT.

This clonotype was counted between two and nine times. The CDR3 coding sequence is TGTGCCAGCAGTACGTACGCAGGAGGGAGGAGGGATACGCAGTATTTT. This encodes CASSTYAGGRRDTQYF. The chain combines TRBV25-1 with TRBJ2-3; possible D gene TRBD2, 6 bases. Trimming removed 5 bases at V and 6 bases at J, with 21 bases between. This CDR3 has 16 amino acids. Germline CDR1 MGHDK, CDR2 SYGVNS.

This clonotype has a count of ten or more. The CDR3 is CASSPPTSGSYNEQFF. CDR3 in DNA: TGTGCCAGCAGCCCCCCCACTAGCGGGAGCTACAATGAGCAGTTCTTC. The rearrangement joins TRBV11-2 to TRBJ2-1; 11 bases map to TRBD2. The trim removed 5 bases at V and 3 bases at J, leaving 6 bases unmatched. Per the germline V gene, CDR1 is SGHAT and CDR2 is FQNNGV. There are 16 residues in the CDR3.

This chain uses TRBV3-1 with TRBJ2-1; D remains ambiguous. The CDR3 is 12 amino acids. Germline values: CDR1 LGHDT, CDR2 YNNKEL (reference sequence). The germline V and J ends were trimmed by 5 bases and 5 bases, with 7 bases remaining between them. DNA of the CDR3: TGTGCCAGCAGCTCCCCTAACAATGAGCAGTTCTTC. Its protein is CASSSPNNEQFF.

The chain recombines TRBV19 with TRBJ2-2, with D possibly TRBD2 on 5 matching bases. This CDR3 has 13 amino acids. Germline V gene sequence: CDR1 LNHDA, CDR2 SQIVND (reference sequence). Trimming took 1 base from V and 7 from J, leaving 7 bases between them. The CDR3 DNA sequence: TGTGCCAGTAGTATAGGCGGGCGCGGGGAGCTGTTTTTT. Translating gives CASSIGGRGELFF. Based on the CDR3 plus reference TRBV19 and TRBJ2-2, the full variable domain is DGGITQSPKYLFRKEGQNVTLSCEQNLNHDAMYWYRQDPGQGLRLIYYSQIVNDFQKGDIAEGYSVSREKKESFPLTVTSAQKNPTAFYLCASSIGGRGELFFGEGSRLTVL.

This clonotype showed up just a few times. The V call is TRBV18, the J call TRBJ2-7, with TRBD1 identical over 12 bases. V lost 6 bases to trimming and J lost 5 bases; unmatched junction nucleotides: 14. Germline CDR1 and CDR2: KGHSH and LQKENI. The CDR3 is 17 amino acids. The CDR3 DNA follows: TGTGCCAGCTCTCAAAATAGGGACAGGGGGCGTCCCCACGAGCAGTACTTC. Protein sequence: CASSQNRDRGRPHEQYF.

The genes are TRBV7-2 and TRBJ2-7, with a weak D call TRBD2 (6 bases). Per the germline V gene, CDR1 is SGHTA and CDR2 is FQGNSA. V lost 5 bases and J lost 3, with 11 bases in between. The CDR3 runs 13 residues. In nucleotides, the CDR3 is TGTGCCAGCAGCCGCGGGGTCGACTACGAGCAGTACTTC. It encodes CASSRGVDYEQYF. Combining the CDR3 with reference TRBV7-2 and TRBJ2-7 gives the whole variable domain GAGVSQSPSNKVTEKGKDVELRCDPISGHTALYWYRQSLGQGLEFLIYFQGNSAPDKSGLPSDRFSAERTGGSVSTLTIQRTQQEDSAVYLCASSRGVDYEQYFGPGTRLTVT.

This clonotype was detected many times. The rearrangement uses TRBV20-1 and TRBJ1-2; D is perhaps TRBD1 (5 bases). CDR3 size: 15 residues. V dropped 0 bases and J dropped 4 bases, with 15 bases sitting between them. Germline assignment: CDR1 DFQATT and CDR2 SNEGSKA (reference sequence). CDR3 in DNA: TGCAGTGCTAGAGATCTCCAGGGAGTAAGCTATGGCTACACCTTC. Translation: CSARDLQGVSYGYTF.

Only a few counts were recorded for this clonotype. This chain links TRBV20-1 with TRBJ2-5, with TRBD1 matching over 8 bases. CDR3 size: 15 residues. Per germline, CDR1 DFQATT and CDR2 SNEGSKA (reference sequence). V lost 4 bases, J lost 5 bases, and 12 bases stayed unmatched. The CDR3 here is CSANSQTGVHETQYF. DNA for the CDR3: TGCAGTGCTAACTCTCAGACAGGGGTTCACGAGACCCAGTACTTC.

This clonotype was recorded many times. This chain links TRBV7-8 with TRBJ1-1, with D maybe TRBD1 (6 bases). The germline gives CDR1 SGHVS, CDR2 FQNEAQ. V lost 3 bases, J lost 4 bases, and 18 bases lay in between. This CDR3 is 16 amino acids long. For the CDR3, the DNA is TGTGCCAGCAGCTTGGCGAGATTACAGGGAGGCACTGAAGCTTTCTTT. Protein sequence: CASSLARLQGGTEAFF.

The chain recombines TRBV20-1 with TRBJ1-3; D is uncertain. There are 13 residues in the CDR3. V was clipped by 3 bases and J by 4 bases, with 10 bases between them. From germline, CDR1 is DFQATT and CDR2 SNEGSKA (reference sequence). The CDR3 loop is CSASSGSGNTIYF. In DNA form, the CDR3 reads TGCAGTGCTAGCTCTGGGTCGGGAAACACCATATATTTT.